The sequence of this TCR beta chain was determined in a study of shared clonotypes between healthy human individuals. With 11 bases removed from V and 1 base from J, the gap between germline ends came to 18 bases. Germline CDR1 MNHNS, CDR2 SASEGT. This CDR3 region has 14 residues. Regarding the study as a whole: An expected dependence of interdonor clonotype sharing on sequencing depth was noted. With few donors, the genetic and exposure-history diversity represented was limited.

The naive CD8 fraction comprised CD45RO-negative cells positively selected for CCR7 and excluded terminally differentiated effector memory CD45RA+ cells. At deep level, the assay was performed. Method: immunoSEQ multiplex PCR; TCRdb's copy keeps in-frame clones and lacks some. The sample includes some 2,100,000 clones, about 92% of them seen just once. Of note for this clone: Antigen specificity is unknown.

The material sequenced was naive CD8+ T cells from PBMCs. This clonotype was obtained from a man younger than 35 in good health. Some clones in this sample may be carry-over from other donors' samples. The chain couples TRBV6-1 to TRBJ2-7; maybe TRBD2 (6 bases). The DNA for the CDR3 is TGTGCCTTAAAAGCCGGCGGGGATTCCTACGAGCAGTACTTC. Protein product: CALKAGGDSYEQYF.